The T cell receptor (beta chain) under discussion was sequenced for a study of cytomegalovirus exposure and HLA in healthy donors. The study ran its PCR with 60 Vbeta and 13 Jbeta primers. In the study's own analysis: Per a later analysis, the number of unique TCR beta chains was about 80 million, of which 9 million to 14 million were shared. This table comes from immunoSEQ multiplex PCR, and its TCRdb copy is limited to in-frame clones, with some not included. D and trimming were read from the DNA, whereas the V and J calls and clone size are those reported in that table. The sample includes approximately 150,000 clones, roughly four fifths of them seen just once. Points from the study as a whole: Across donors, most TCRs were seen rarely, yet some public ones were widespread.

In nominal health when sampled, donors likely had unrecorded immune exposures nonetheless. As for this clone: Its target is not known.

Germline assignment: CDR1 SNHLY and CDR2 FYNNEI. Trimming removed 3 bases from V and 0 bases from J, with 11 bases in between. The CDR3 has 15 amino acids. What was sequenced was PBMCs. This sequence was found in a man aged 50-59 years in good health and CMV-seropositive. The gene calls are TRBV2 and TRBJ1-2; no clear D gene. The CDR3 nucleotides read TGTGCCAGCAGTGAGGTCCCGGGATCTAACTATGGCTACACCTTC. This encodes CASSEVPGSNYGYTF.